The clone carrying this T cell receptor beta chain was picked up many times. This sample was included in a study of T cells in Graves' hyperthyroidism and ophthalmopathy. Germline CDR1 is MNHEY and CDR2 is SVGEGT. V lost 7 bases to trimming and J lost 1 base, with 6 bases between them. CDR3 size: 12 residues. RNA transcripts were the template for amplifying TCR beta CDR3 regions. The HTBI primer set served for first-round RT-PCR of the TCR CDR3. In TCRdb, the multiplex PCR reads were re-called with MiXCR into one record per CDR3 protein. The data show about 720,000 distinct CDR3 sequences, with 15% to 20% seen just once and under 8.5% held by the top ten. Patients aged 18 to 65 with hyperthyroidism were newly diagnosed, with duration under 2 months.

The TCR originated in a man aged 18 to 30 with Graves' hyperthyroidism. The source material was blood. The chain has TRBV6-2 or TRBV6-3 and TRBJ2-3; D not resolved. This CDR3 is CASTSRTDTQYF. CDR3 nucleotide sequence: TGTGCCAGCACCTCGCGCACAGATACGCAGTATTTT.